This T cell receptor beta chain was identified during a study of blood T cell repertoires in COVID-19. The overall study: From the United States, Italy and Spain came samples of acute and convalescent COVID-19. In each case, the material was cDNA or gDNA derived from T cells, B-cell-depleted T cells, or PBMCs.

CDR1 and CDR2 (germline): WNHNN, SYGVQD (reference sequence). There are 18 residues in the CDR3. V was shortened by 2 bases and J by 2 bases, with 20 bases between the two germline ends. Authors' data handling: Reference gene primer amplification gave estimated nucleated cell counts. Clones were read by immunoSEQ multiplex PCR, and TCRdb kept only the in-frame ones, dropping some. Clonal size and the V and J genes are those of that table, whereas D and trimming came from the DNA. The sample has more than 65,000 clones, approximately 90% seen once. Sequenced sample: peripheral blood. The chain links TRBV10-1 to TRBJ2-3, with D perhaps TRBD2 (6 bases). This sequence originates from a man aged 60 to 69 with acute or convalescent COVID-19. CDR3 nucleotide sequence: TGCGCCAGCAGTGAGAATGGACTTGGAGGGTGGGACACAGATACGCAGTATTTT. Translation: CASSENGLGGWDTDTQYF.